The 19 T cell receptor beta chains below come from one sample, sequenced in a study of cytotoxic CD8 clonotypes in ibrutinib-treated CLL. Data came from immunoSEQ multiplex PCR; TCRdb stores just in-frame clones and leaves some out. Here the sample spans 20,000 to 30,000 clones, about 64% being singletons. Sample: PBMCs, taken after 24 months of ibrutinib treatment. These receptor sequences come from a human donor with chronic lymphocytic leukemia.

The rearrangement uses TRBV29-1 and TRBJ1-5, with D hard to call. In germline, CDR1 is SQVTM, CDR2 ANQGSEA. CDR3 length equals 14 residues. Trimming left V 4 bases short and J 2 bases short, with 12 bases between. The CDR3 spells CSVGPGRGNQPQHF. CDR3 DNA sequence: TGCAGCGTTGGGCCAGGCCGTGGCAATCAGCCCCAGCATTTT.

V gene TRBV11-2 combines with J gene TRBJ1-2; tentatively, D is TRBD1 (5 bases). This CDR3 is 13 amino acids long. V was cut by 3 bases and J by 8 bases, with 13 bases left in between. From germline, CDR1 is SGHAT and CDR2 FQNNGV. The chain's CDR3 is CASSLDGTGGYTF. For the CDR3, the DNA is TGTGCCAGCAGCTTGGACGGGACGGGCGGCTACACCTTC.

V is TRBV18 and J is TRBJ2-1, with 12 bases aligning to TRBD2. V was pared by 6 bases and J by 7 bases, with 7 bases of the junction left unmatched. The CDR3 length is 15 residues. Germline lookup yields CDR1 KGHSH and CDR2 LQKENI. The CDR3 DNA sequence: TGTGCCAGCTCGCCCCTAGCGGGGGGGATGAATGAGCAGTTCTTC. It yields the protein CASSPLAGGMNEQFF.

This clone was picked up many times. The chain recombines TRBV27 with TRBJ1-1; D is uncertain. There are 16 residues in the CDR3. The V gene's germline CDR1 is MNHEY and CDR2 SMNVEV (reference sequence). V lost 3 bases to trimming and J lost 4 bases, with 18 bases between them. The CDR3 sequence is CASSFGNNMLGTEAFF. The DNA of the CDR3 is TGTGCCAGCAGTTTCGGGAACAATATGCTGGGCACTGAAGCTTTCTTT.

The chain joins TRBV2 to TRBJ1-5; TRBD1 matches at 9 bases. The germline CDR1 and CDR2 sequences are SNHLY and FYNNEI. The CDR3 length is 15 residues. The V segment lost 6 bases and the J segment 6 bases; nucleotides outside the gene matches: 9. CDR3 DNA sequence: TGTGCCAGCAGACCCAACAGGGGGCAGAGTCAGCCCCAGCATTTT. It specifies CASRPNRGQSQPQHF.

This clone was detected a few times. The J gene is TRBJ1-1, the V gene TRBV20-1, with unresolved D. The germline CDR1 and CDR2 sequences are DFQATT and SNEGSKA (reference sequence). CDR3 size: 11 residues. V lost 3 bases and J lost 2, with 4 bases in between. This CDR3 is CSARINTEAFF. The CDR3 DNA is TGCAGTGCTAGGATAAACACTGAAGCTTTCTTT.

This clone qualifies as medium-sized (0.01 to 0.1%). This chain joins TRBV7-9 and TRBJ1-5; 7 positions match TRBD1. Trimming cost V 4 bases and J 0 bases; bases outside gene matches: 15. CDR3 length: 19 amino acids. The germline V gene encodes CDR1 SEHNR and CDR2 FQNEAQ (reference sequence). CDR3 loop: CASSSDTGDRLYSNQPQHF. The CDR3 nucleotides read TGTGCCAGCAGCTCCGACACAGGGGACAGACTCTATAGCAATCAGCCCCAGCATTTT.

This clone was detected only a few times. CDR3 in DNA: TGTGCCAGCAGTGACAGAGAGAACACTGAAGCTTTCTTT. Its translation: CASSDRENTEAFF. V gene TRBV6-4 combines with J gene TRBJ1-1; D not resolved. Looked up from germline, CDR1 is MRHNA and CDR2 is SNTAGT. The V end lost 2 bases, the J end lost 1 base, and 5 bases lay between the germline ends. There are 13 residues in the CDR3.

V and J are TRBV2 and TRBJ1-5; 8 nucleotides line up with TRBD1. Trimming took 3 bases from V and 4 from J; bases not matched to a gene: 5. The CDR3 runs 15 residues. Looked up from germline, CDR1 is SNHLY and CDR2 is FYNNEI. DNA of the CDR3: TGTGCCAGCAGTGACAGGGGGCCCGAAAATCAGCCCCAGCATTTT. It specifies CASSDRGPENQPQHF.

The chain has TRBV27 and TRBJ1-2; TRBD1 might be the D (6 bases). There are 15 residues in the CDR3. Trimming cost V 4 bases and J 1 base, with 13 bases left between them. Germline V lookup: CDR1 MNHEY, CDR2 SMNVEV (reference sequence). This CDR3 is CASSSQGNLNYGYTF. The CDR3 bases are TGTGCCAGCAGTTCACAGGGAAATCTTAACTATGGCTACACCTTC.

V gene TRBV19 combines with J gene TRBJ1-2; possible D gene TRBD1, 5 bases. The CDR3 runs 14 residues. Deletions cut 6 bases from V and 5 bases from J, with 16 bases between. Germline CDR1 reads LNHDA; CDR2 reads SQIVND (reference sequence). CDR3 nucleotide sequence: TGTGCCAGTAGATCCAAGTCAGGGAATTATGGCTACACCTTC. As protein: CASRSKSGNYGYTF. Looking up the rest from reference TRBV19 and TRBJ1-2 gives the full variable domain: DGGITQSPKYLFRKEGQNVTLSCEQNLNHDAMYWYRQDPGQGLRLIYYSQIVNDFQKGDIAEGYSVSREKKESFPLTVTSAQKNPTAFYLCASRSKSGNYGYTFGSGTRLTVV.

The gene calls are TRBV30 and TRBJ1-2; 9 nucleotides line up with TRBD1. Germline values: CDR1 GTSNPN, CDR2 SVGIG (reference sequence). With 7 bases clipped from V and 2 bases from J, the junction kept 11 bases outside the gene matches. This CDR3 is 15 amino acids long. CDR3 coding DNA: TGTGCCTCCCCCAGACAGGGGGTTCCAAACTATGGCTACACCTTC. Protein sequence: CASPRQGVPNYGYTF.

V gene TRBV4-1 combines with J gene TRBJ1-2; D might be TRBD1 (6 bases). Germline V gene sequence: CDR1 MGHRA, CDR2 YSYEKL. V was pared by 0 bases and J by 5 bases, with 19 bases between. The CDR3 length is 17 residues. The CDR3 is CASSQEDSWGLFYGYTF. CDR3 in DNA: TGCGCCAGCAGCCAAGAGGACAGTTGGGGGCTTTTTTATGGCTACACCTTC.

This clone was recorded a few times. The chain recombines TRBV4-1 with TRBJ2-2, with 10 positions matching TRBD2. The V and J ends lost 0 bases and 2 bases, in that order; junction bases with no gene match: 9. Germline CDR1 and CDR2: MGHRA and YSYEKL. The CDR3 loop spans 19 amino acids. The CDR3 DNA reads TGCGCCAGCAGCCAAGAGGGGCTAGCGGGGGACATTAACACCGGGGAGCTGTTTTTT. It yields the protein CASSQEGLAGDINTGELFF.

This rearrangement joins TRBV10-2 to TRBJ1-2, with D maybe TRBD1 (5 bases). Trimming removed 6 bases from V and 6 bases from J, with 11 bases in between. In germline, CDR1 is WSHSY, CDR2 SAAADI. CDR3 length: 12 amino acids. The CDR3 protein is CASRWGEDGYTF. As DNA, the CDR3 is TGCGCCAGCAGGTGGGGGGAGGATGGCTACACCTTC.

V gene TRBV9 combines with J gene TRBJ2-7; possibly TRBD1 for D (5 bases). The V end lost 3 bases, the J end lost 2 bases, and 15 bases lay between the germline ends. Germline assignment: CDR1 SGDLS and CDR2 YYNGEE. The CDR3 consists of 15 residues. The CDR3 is CASSGPQGATYEQYF. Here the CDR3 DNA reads TGTGCCAGCAGCGGCCCCCAAGGGGCTACCTACGAGCAGTACTTC. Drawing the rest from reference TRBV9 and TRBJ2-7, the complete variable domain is DSGVTQTPKHLITATGQRVTLRCSPRSGDLSVYWYQQSLDQGLQFLIQYYNGEERAKGNILERFSAQQFPDLHSELNLSSLELGDSALYFCASSGPQGATYEQYFGPGTRLTVT.

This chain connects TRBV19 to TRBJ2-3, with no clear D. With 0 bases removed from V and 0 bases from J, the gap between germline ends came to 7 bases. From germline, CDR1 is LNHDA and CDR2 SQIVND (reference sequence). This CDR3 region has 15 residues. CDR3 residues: CASSIDRPSTDTQYF. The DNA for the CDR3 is TGTGCCAGTAGTATAGACAGACCCAGCACAGATACGCAGTATTTT.

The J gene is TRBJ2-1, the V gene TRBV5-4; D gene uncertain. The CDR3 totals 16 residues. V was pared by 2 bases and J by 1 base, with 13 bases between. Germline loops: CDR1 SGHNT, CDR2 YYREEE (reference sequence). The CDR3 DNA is TGTGCCAGCAGCTTCGGACGGCCGGTTTCCTACAATGAGCAGTTCTTC. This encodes CASSFGRPVSYNEQFF.

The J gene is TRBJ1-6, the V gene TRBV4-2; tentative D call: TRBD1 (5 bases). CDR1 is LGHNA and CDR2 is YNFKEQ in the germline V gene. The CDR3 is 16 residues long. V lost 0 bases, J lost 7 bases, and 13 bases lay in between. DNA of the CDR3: TGTGCCAGCAGCCAAGAGTTGCCAGGGCGGAATTCACCCCTCCACTTT. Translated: CASSQELPGRNSPLHF.